The clone carrying this TCR beta chain was counted a few times. The antigen is undetermined. Germline assignment: CDR1 MNHNS and CDR2 SASEGT. The CDR3 sequence is 17 residues long. Trimming took 6 bases from V and 9 from J; bases not matched to a gene: 19. Individual cDNA molecules carried attached unique molecular identifiers. TCRdb used MiXCR to reprocess the 5' RACE reads, holding one entry per CDR3 protein. The data contain 97,000 or so distinct CDR3 sequences, 9.5% to 11% of them singletons. This entry is derived from a study of early T cells in non-severe SARS-CoV-2 infection. Study-wide context: Sequenced material consisted of bulk RNA (from unsorted whole blood), and chains were unpaired. Study-wide results and limits: Matches to VDJdb favored anti-spike CD8 responses and missed private and CD4 specificities.

The chain uses TRBV6-1 and TRBJ2-1; 8 positions match TRBD1. This material consisted of whole blood, taken at baseline. The sequence was collected from an adult who was a healthcare worker with PCR-confirmed SARS-CoV-2 infection or an uninfected control (not recorded which). CDR3 region: CASRGILGTGTGSEQFF. The CDR3 DNA is TGTGCCAGCAGGGGTATCCTGGGGACAGGCACGGGGAGTGAGCAGTTCTTC.